Listed below are T cell receptor beta chains from one sample, sequenced in a study of T cell responses to AZD1222 COVID-19 vaccine. Sequencing used immunoSEQ multiplex PCR; TCRdb keeps in-frame clones, though not all of them. The table lists some 190,000 clones, 92% of them singletons. The sequences come from peripheral blood, collected 28 days after the second AZD1222 dose. The source is an adult who received the AZD1222 COVID-19 vaccine. Each CDR3 is given with its conserved first and last residue. Each record gives: J gene, V gene, D gene, clone size, CDR3 protein, CDR3 DNA. The D gene is left open where the match is weak. Expanded clones are given a class, and other clones once, few, many or no size at all.

J: TRBJ1-6
V: TRBV7-2
D: -
size: -
CDR3: CASSPSNNSPLHF
DNA: TGTGCCAGCAGCCCCTCGAATAATTCACCCCTCCACTTT

J: TRBJ2-3
V: TRBV6-2/TRBV6-3
D: -
size: -
CDR3: CASSYGHLSTDTQYF
DNA: TGTGCCAGCAGTTACGGGCACCTTAGCACAGATACGCAGTATTTT

J: TRBJ1-2
V: TRBV21-1
D: -
size: -
CDR3: CASSRRDSSPSDYGYTF
DNA: TGTGCCAGCAGCCGGAGGGACAGCAGCCCATCTGACTATGGCTACACCTTC

J: TRBJ2-5
V: TRBV7-2
D: -
size: once
CDR3: CASRLGLDVETQYF
DNA: TGTGCCAGCAGATTAGGATTAGACGTGGAGACCCAGTACTTC

J: TRBJ2-1
V: TRBV5-5
D: -
size: -
CDR3: CASSPEPWDEQFF
DNA: TGTGCCAGCAGCCCGGAACCCTGGGATGAGCAGTTCTTC

J: TRBJ1-2
V: TRBV30
D: -
size: -
CDR3: CAWSYSQGHGYTF
DNA: TGTGCCTGGAGCTATTCCCAGGGTCATGGCTACACCTTC

J: TRBJ1-2
V: TRBV7-2
D: -
size: -
CDR3: CASSPTVYGYTF
DNA: TGTGCCAGCAGCCCGACAGTTTATGGCTACACCTTC

J: TRBJ1-4
V: TRBV28
D: TRBD1
size: -
CDR3: CAVRTGSNGVNEKLFF
DNA: TGTGCCGTAAGGACAGGGAGTAATGGCGTGAATGAAAAACTGTTTTTT

J: TRBJ1-2
V: TRBV7-9
D: -
size: -
CDR3: CASSQDTRGNYGYTF
DNA: TGTGCCAGCAGCCAGGACACTCGAGGAAACTATGGCTACACCTTC

J: TRBJ2-3
V: TRBV3-1/TRBV3-2
D: -
size: -
CDR3: CASSQGGRGGGTDTQYF
DNA: TGTGCCAGCAGCCAAGGGGGTAGGGGGGGTGGCACAGATACGCAGTATTTT

J: TRBJ2-1
V: TRBV3-1/TRBV3-2
D: -
size: -
CDR3: CASSQDLTDEQFF
DNA: TGTGCCAGCAGCCAAGATTTGACTGATGAGCAGTTCTTC

J: TRBJ2-5
V: TRBV5-6
D: TRBD1
size: -
CDR3: CASSGNYRGGETQYF
DNA: TGTGCCAGCAGCGGAAACTACAGGGGTGGAGAGACCCAGTACTTC

J: TRBJ1-1
V: TRBV27
D: -
size: few
CDR3: CASSSPRGLEAFF
DNA: TGTGCCAGCAGTTCCCCCCGAGGACTGGAAGCTTTCTTT

J: TRBJ1-1
V: TRBV6-2/TRBV6-3
D: -
size: -
CDR3: CASSYEGGTEAFF
DNA: TGTGCCAGCAGTTACGAAGGAGGAACTGAAGCTTTCTTT

J: TRBJ2-1
V: TRBV6-6
D: TRBD2
size: -
CDR3: CASSRTSADSYNEQFF
DNA: TGTGCCAGCAGCCGTACTAGCGCCGACTCCTACAATGAGCAGTTCTTC

J: TRBJ2-3
V: TRBV7-9
D: -
size: -
CDR3: CASRRERTDTQYF
DNA: TGTGCCAGCAGGCGAGAACGCACAGATACGCAGTATTTT

J: TRBJ2-1
V: TRBV19
D: TRBD2
size: -
CDR3: CASSIQLAGGTYNEQFF
DNA: TGTGCCAGTAGTATACAGCTAGCGGGGGGGACTTACAATGAGCAGTTCTTC

J: TRBJ2-2
V: TRBV5-6
D: -
size: -
CDR3: CASSFLLTGELFF
DNA: TGTGCCAGCAGCTTCCTCCTCACCGGGGAGCTGTTTTTT

J: TRBJ2-1
V: TRBV3-1/TRBV3-2
D: -
size: -
CDR3: CASSQDSARVSNEQFF
DNA: TGTGCCAGCAGCCAAGATTCGGCCAGGGTAAGCAATGAGCAGTTCTTC

J: TRBJ1-5
V: TRBV6-6
D: -
size: -
CDR3: CASSYGDSNQPQHF
DNA: TGTGCCAGCAGTTATGGGGATAGCAATCAGCCCCAGCATTTT

J: TRBJ2-7
V: TRBV5-4
D: TRBD1
size: -
CDR3: CASSPRQGGNYEQYF
DNA: TGTGCCAGCAGCCCACGACAGGGCGGAAACTACGAGCAGTACTTC

J: TRBJ1-3
V: TRBV5-1
D: TRBD1
size: -
CDR3: CASSWGGQESGNTIYF
DNA: TGCGCCAGCAGCTGGGGGGGACAGGAGTCTGGAAACACCATATATTTT

J: TRBJ1-2
V: TRBV5-8
D: -
size: -
CDR3: CASSFATALYTF
DNA: TGTGCCAGCAGCTTTGCCACCGCTCTCTACACCTTC

J: TRBJ1-4
V: TRBV7-2
D: -
size: -
CDR3: CASSLGGISNEKLFF
DNA: TGTGCCAGCAGCTTAGGTGGGATCTCTAATGAAAAACTGTTTTTT

J: TRBJ2-5
V: TRBV2
D: TRBD1
size: -
CDR3: CASTPGQGLRETQYF
DNA: TGTGCCAGCACCCCGGGACAGGGGTTGCGAGAGACCCAGTACTTC

J: TRBJ2-5
V: TRBV7-9
D: -
size: once
CDR3: CASSLVGREETQYF
DNA: TGTGCCAGCAGCTTAGTGGGCAGGGAAGAGACCCAGTACTTC

J: TRBJ2-7
V: TRBV19
D: TRBD1
size: -
CDR3: CASSPGQGPYEQYF
DNA: TGTGCCAGTAGTCCCGGACAGGGCCCCTACGAGCAGTACTTC

J: TRBJ2-2
V: TRBV5-1
D: -
size: -
CDR3: CASSLAAGGTGELFF
DNA: TGCGCCAGCAGCTTGGCGGCAGGAGGCACCGGGGAGCTGTTTTTT

J: TRBJ1-5
V: TRBV10-2
D: -
size: -
CDR3: CASGGSGAVGNQPQHF
DNA: TGCGCCAGCGGAGGATCGGGGGCAGTTGGCAATCAGCCCCAGCATTTT

J: TRBJ1-2
V: TRBV6-6
D: -
size: -
CDR3: CASSPTATHGYTF
DNA: TGTGCCAGCAGCCCCACTGCTACCCATGGCTACACCTTC

J: TRBJ1-1
V: TRBV28
D: -
size: -
CDR3: CASSPLGRGNTEAFF
DNA: TGTGCCAGCAGTCCCTTGGGCCGGGGGAACACTGAAGCTTTCTTT

J: TRBJ2-5
V: TRBV18
D: -
size: -
CDR3: CASSPGTEETQYF
DNA: TGTGCCAGCTCACCAGGGACTGAAGAGACCCAGTACTTC

J: TRBJ2-1
V: TRBV28
D: -
size: once
CDR3: CASSELATGSSYNEQFF
DNA: TGTGCCAGCAGTGAACTAGCAACGGGCAGCTCCTACAATGAGCAGTTCTTC

J: TRBJ2-1
V: TRBV28
D: TRBD1
size: -
CDR3: CASRTGVNSYNEQFF
DNA: TGTGCCAGTAGGACAGGGGTAAACTCCTACAATGAGCAGTTCTTC

J: TRBJ1-2
V: TRBV2
D: -
size: -
CDR3: CASSPTGFNYGYTF
DNA: TGTGCCAGCAGTCCAACAGGATTTAACTATGGCTACACCTTC

J: TRBJ2-7
V: TRBV5-1
D: -
size: -
CDR3: CASSLARDNYEQYF
DNA: TGCGCCAGCAGCTTGGCCAGGGACAACTACGAGCAGTACTTC

J: TRBJ1-5
V: TRBV7-2
D: -
size: few
CDR3: CASSFSEGAQHF
DNA: TGTGCCAGCAGCTTCTCGGAGGGCGCACAGCATTTT

J: TRBJ2-7
V: TRBV19
D: -
size: once
CDR3: CASSNRAAYEQYF
DNA: TGTGCCAGTAGTAATCGGGCAGCCTACGAGCAGTACTTC

J: TRBJ2-4
V: TRBV6-5
D: -
size: -
CDR3: CASSTSGKNIQYF
DNA: TGTGCCAGCAGTACATCCGGGAAAAACATTCAGTACTTC

J: TRBJ1-6
V: TRBV7-2
D: -
size: -
CDR3: CASSAAANPNSPLHF
DNA: TGTGCCAGCAGCGCGGCCGCGAATCCCAATTCACCCCTCCACTTT

J: TRBJ1-3
V: TRBV6-6
D: -
size: -
CDR3: CASSYSSQSSGNTIYF
DNA: TGTGCCAGCAGTTACTCGAGTCAGAGCTCTGGAAACACCATATATTTT

J: TRBJ1-5
V: TRBV4-1
D: -
size: -
CDR3: CASSQEVQGRGNQPQHF
DNA: TGCGCCAGCAGCCAAGAGGTACAGGGACGAGGGAATCAGCCCCAGCATTTT

J: TRBJ2-3
V: TRBV2
D: -
size: once
CDR3: CASRPTTDTDTQYF
DNA: TGTGCCAGCAGACCGACGACAGACACAGATACGCAGTATTTT

J: TRBJ2-3
V: TRBV11-2
D: TRBD2
size: -
CDR3: CASSLVPAGGSDTQYF
DNA: TGTGCCAGCAGCTTAGTCCCAGCGGGGGGTTCAGATACGCAGTATTTT

J: TRBJ1-2
V: TRBV9
D: -
size: -
CDR3: CASSVGAGLGSGYTF
DNA: TGTGCCAGCAGCGTAGGTGCCGGCCTCGGGAGTGGCTACACCTTC

J: TRBJ1-1
V: TRBV6-5
D: -
size: -
CDR3: CASSYRAEGTEAFF
DNA: TGTGCCAGCAGTTACCGGGCCGAGGGCACTGAAGCTTTCTTT

J: TRBJ1-1
V: TRBV27
D: TRBD1
size: -
CDR3: CASSRWGQGNTEAFF
DNA: TGTGCCAGCAGCCGATGGGGACAGGGGAACACTGAAGCTTTCTTT

J: TRBJ2-5
V: TRBV7-2
D: TRBD1
size: -
CDR3: CASSLGVTGFQETQYF
DNA: TGTGCCAGCAGCTTAGGCGTGACAGGGTTCCAAGAGACCCAGTACTTC

J: TRBJ2-7
V: TRBV11-3
D: TRBD2
size: -
CDR3: CASSLTSGGSYEQYF
DNA: TGTGCCAGCAGCTTAACTAGCGGGGGGTCCTACGAGCAGTACTTC

J: TRBJ2-3
V: TRBV5-1
D: TRBD2
size: few
CDR3: CASSNSGSTDTQYF
DNA: TGCGCCAGCAGCAATAGCGGGAGCACAGATACGCAGTATTTT

J: TRBJ2-5
V: TRBV6-6
D: -
size: -
CDR3: CASSYGPSAPETQYF
DNA: TGTGCCAGCAGTTACGGCCCAAGTGCGCCAGAGACCCAGTACTTC